This T cell receptor beta chain is from a study of blood T cells in healthy people across ages. Study-level findings and limits: While age rose, TCR beta diversity per million T cells dropped in a roughly linear way. The lack of PBMC sorting stopped any conclusive naive versus antigen-experienced comparison.

This CDR3 region has 15 residues. CDR1 is MDHEN, CDR2 SYDVKM, per germline. Trimming removed 5 bases from V and 8 bases from J; junction bases left unmatched: 10. Regarding this clonotype: Its antigen is currently unknown.

In terms of origin and age, donors were healthy Caucasian individuals from Russia aged roughly 6 to 95. The authors ran a second PCR of roughly 7 to 11 cycles using a sample-barcoded 5' primer and a J-beta primer mix. TCRdb reprocessed the 5' RACE reads with MiXCR, giving one entry per CDR3 protein. The sample carries roughly 700,000 distinct CDR3 sequences, 45% to 50% recorded once. V usage is TRBV28 and J usage is TRBJ2-1, with TRBD2 matching over 9 bases. This TCR came from a woman aged 60-75 years in good health. The sequencing sample was made of blood. CDR3 region: CASSGSGRYRDEQFF. The DNA for the CDR3 is TGTGCCAGCAGTGGCAGCGGGAGGTATAGGGATGAGCAGTTCTTC.